This T cell receptor (beta chain) appears in the sequencing data of a study of blood T cell repertoires in COVID-19. Background on the study: Samples came from the United States, Italy and Spain, spanning acute and convalescent COVID-19.

Source study methods: How many nucleated cells were present was estimated from reference gene primer amplification. The assay was immunoSEQ multiplex PCR, and TCRdb's table has in-frame clones only and misses some. Clone size and V and J calls were adopted from that table, with D and trimming inferred from the DNA. The table lists hundreds of thousands of clones, approximately 90% of them singletons. The material sequenced was peripheral blood. The sequence was collected from a woman between 18 and 30 years old with acute or convalescent COVID-19.

CDR3 residues: CASSFRRPGDTEAFF. The CDR3, as DNA: TGTGCCAGCAGTTTTAGGCGGCCAGGGGATACTGAAGCTTTCTTT. This sequence joins TRBV27 and TRBJ1-1; possible D gene TRBD1, 6 bases. CDR3 size: 15 residues. Trimming left V 3 bases short and J 5 bases short, with 16 bases between. In germline, CDR1 is MNHEY, CDR2 SMNVEV (reference sequence).